The 23 T cell receptor beta chains reported below all come from one sample, sequenced in a study of blood T cells in healthy people across ages. The use of a sample-barcoded 5' primer and a J-beta primer mix characterized a second PCR of roughly 6 to 11 cycles. One entry per CDR3 protein results from TCRdb running MiXCR on the 5' RACE reads. The table shows 700,000 to 950,000 distinct CDR3 sequences, with roughly 43% occurring only once. Sequences were obtained from blood. Receptor source: an older woman in good health.

The chain links TRBV20-1 to TRBJ2-1; D may be TRBD1 (5 bases). The CDR3 has 14 residues. Deletions cut 0 bases from V and 6 bases from J, with 12 bases between. In germline, CDR1 is DFQATT, CDR2 SNEGSKA (reference sequence). CDR3 sequence: CSARDWAGINEQFF. For the CDR3, the DNA is TGCAGTGCTAGAGATTGGGCAGGGATCAATGAGCAGTTCTTC.

With respect to this clonotype: A read error may explain this, as a much larger clone is one base away. The CDR3 here is CASSLVGGSEQYF. CDR3 bases: TGTGCCAGCAGTTTAGTGGGAGGGAGCGAGCAGTACTTC. The chain is built from TRBV12-3 or TRBV12-4 and TRBJ2-7, with 7 positions matching TRBD2. This CDR3 is 13 amino acids long. V dropped 1 base and J dropped 6; count of bases not matched to a gene: 3.

To note about this clonotype: It may be a read error: a sequence one base away is much more abundant. The rearrangement links TRBV4-2 to TRBJ2-5; TRBD1 might be the D (6 bases). Trimming left V 5 bases short and J 2 bases short, with 15 bases between. Germline lookup yields CDR1 LGHNA and CDR2 YNFKEQ. There are 15 residues in the CDR3. CDR3 protein: CASSSRQAVQETQYF. DNA of the CDR3: TGTGCCAGCAGCTCACGACAGGCAGTACAAGAGACCCAGTACTTC.

The V gene is TRBV20-1, the J gene TRBJ2-5; TRBD2 is a possible D gene (5 bases). CDR1 and CDR2 from the germline V gene are DFQATT and SNEGSKA (reference sequence). The length of the CDR3 is 14 residues. The germline V and J ends were trimmed by 3 bases and 1 base, with 12 bases remaining between them. The CDR3: CSASPSSSQETQYF. The DNA of the CDR3 is TGCAGTGCTAGTCCCTCTAGCAGCCAAGAGACCCAGTACTTC.

This clonotype was found many times. The chain joins TRBV29-1 to TRBJ2-5; 7 bases map to TRBD1. The V and J ends lost 6 bases and 2 bases, in that order; junction bases with no gene match: 9. The CDR3 has 14 residues. The germline gives CDR1 SQVTM, CDR2 ANQGSEA. CDR3 sequence: CSVNRQGRQETQYF. CDR3 nucleotide sequence: TGCAGCGTCAACAGACAGGGAAGGCAAGAGACCCAGTACTTC.

The chain employs TRBV7-2 and TRBJ2-7; 8 bases line up with TRBD1. The better agreement between TRBJ2-5 and the DNA end casts doubt on the J call. Germline V lookup: CDR1 SGHTA, CDR2 FQGNSA. The CDR3 runs 15 residues. Here the CDR3 reads CASSAAGTGEETQYF. For the CDR3, the DNA is TGTGCCAGCAGCGCCGCCGGGACAGGAGAAGAGACCCAGTACTTC.

This clonotype was seen ten or more times. The J gene is TRBJ2-6, the V gene TRBV12-3 or TRBV12-4; D is uncertain. V was cut by 9 bases and J by 0 bases, with 15 bases left in between. The CDR3 sequence is 16 residues long. CDR3 in DNA: TGTGCCAGTACAGTAGGGTTCCTCTCTGGGGCCAACGTCCTGACTTTC. It is translated as CASTVGFLSGANVLTF.

There are a few counts of this clonotype. V usage is TRBV9 and J usage is TRBJ2-1; tentative D call: TRBD1 (6 bases). In germline, CDR1 is SGDLS, CDR2 YYNGEE. V lost 0 bases to trimming and J lost 1 base, with 8 bases between them. The CDR3 is 15 residues long. The CDR3 protein is CASSVATGSYNEQFF. In DNA form, the CDR3 reads TGTGCCAGCAGCGTAGCTACAGGGTCCTACAATGAGCAGTTCTTC.

V is TRBV10-3 and J is TRBJ2-5; 8 nucleotides agree with TRBD1. The DNA end lines up better with TRBJ2-7; the J call may be wrong. This CDR3 has 13 residues. Germline lookup yields CDR1 ENHRY and CDR2 SYGVKD. The CDR3 bases are TGTGCCATCAGTGGGGGGACAGGAGACGAGCAGTACTTC. Amino acids: CAISGGTGDEQYF.

The chain is built from TRBV11-2 and TRBJ2-1; 8 bases are a match to TRBD2. The CDR3 consists of 17 residues. With 2 bases clipped from V and 0 bases from J, the junction kept 6 bases outside the gene matches. Germline V lookup: CDR1 SGHAT, CDR2 FQNNGV. In DNA, the CDR3 is TGTGCCAGCAGCTTACTACTAGCGGTGAGCTCCTACAATGAGCAGTTCTTC. Translating gives CASSLLLAVSSYNEQFF.

As to this clonotype: This may be a read error: a much more frequent sequence differs by one nucleotide. This chain connects TRBV4-3 to TRBJ2-5, with D uncertain. Trimming left V 0 bases short and J 11 bases short, with 16 bases between. The CDR3 is 14 residues long. Germline values: CDR1 LGHNA, CDR2 YSLEER. In DNA form, the CDR3 reads TGCGCCAGCAGCCAAGATTGGCGAGACAATGAGCAGTACTTC. Translation: CASSQDWRDNEQYF.

Many counts were recorded for this clonotype. The chain uses TRBV20-1 and TRBJ2-3; D is ambiguous. Germline CDR1 and CDR2: DFQATT and SNEGSKA (reference sequence). This CDR3 region has 13 residues. With 6 bases removed from V and 4 bases from J, the gap between germline ends came to 14 bases. The CDR3 nucleotides are TGCAGTGCGCCACATTTTTCAGCAGATACGCAGTATTTT. This codes for CSAPHFSADTQYF.

V gene TRBV4-2 combines with J gene TRBJ2-5; the match to TRBD2 covers 11 bases. Germline V gives CDR1 LGHNA, CDR2 YNFKEQ. The length of the CDR3 is 16 residues. Unmatched junction bases numbered 13, after V lost 2 bases and J lost 11 bases. CDR3 sequence: CASSQTSGGADNEQYF. The CDR3 DNA is TGTGCCAGCAGCCAAACTAGCGGGGGAGCTGACAATGAGCAGTACTTC.

The chain is built from TRBV27 and TRBJ2-2; TRBD1 aligns across 7 bases. Germline CDR1 and CDR2: MNHEY and SMNVEV (reference sequence). This CDR3 contains 15 residues. Germline trimming cut 5 bases from V and 2 bases from J; bases unmatched to any gene: 5. The CDR3 region is CASSPGTANTGELFF. The CDR3, as DNA: TGTGCCAGCAGTCCTGGGACAGCAAACACCGGGGAGCTGTTTTTT.

This clonotype was counted once. This rearrangement joins TRBV7-9 to TRBJ2-2; D remains ambiguous. This CDR3 spans 17 amino acids. Germline-derived CDR1 and CDR2 are SEHNR and FQNEAQ (reference sequence). The germline V and J ends were trimmed by 2 bases and 2 bases, with 15 bases remaining between them. CDR3 protein: CASSLTASSTNTGELFF. The DNA for the CDR3 is TGTGCCAGCAGCTTAACGGCCAGTTCAACTAACACCGGGGAGCTGTTTTTT.

This chain connects TRBV12-3 or TRBV12-4 to TRBJ2-1, with a weak D call TRBD2 (6 bases). With 5 bases removed from V and 4 bases from J, the gap between germline ends came to 12 bases. This CDR3 contains 14 residues. Here the CDR3 DNA reads TGTGCCAGCAGTCACGGGACTTGGTACAATGAGCAGTTCTTC. Translating it yields CASSHGTWYNEQFF.

The V and J genes are TRBV7-9 and TRBJ1-5; 10 bases line up with TRBD1. The ends lost 1 base at V and 0 bases at J; junction bases unmatched: 0. The CDR3 sequence is 16 residues long. Looked up from germline, CDR1 is SEHNR and CDR2 is FQNEAQ (reference sequence). CDR3 residues: CASSLGQGASNQPQHF. The DNA of the CDR3 is TGTGCCAGCAGCTTAGGACAGGGGGCTAGCAATCAGCCCCAGCATTTT. Drawing the rest from reference TRBV7-9 and TRBJ1-5, the complete variable domain is DTGVSQNPRHKITKRGQNVTFRCDPISEHNRLYWYRQTLGQGPEFLTYFQNEAQLEKSRLLSDRFSAERPKGSFSTLEIQRTEQGDSAMYLCASSLGQGASNQPQHFGDGTRLSIL.

The rearrangement joins TRBV12-3 or TRBV12-4 to TRBJ1-2, with 8 bases aligning to TRBD1. Trimming removed 1 base from V and 4 bases from J; junction bases left unmatched: 2. This CDR3 spans 14 amino acids. CDR3 amino acids: CASSLGTGIYGYTF. CDR3 DNA: TGTGCCAGCAGTTTAGGGACAGGGATCTATGGCTACACCTTC.

This clonotype was picked up a small number of times. The genes are TRBV18 and TRBJ1-1; D is uncertain. Trimming left V 3 bases short and J 4 bases short, with 9 bases between. The germline V gene encodes CDR1 KGHSH and CDR2 LQKENI. CDR3 length: 13 amino acids. CDR3 DNA sequence: TGTGCCAGCTCACCGACCAGTGCCACTGAAGCTTTCTTT. This translates into CASSPTSATEAFF.

This sequence joins TRBV6-1 and TRBJ1-5; D is unresolved. The CDR3 is 14 amino acids. Trimming stripped 5 bases from V and 4 bases from J, with 12 bases between. Germline values: CDR1 MNHNS, CDR2 SASEGT. CDR3 region: CASSPSVGNQPQHF. CDR3 sequence (DNA): TGTGCCAGCAGTCCGTCGGTCGGGAATCAGCCCCAGCATTTT.

This clonotype appeared a few times. The chain links TRBV7-9 to TRBJ2-5; tentatively, D is TRBD1 or TRBD2 (7 bases each). The germline gives CDR1 SEHNR, CDR2 FQNEAQ (reference sequence). Trimming pared 5 bases from V and 5 bases from J, leaving 15 bases between. CDR3 length: 14 residues. The CDR3 reads CASSQGGTMETQYF. DNA of the CDR3: TGTGCCAGCAGCCAGGGGGGGACAATGGAGACCCAGTACTTC.

This sequence joins TRBV7-2 and TRBJ2-3; 12 bases are a match to TRBD2. Germline V lookup: CDR1 SGHTA, CDR2 FQGNSA. The CDR3 loop spans 16 amino acids. V lost 4 bases and J lost 6; bases outside the gene matches: 8. The CDR3 sequence is CASSSLGGTSGDTQYF. As DNA, the CDR3 is TGTGCCAGCAGCTCACTGGGGGGGACTAGCGGGGATACGCAGTATTTT.

V and J are TRBV20-1 and TRBJ1-4; D uncertain. CDR1 is DFQATT, CDR2 SNEGSKA, per germline (reference sequence). This CDR3 is built from 10 residues. With 0 bases removed from V and 12 bases from J, the gap between germline ends came to 5 bases. CDR3 sequence reads: CSAREKQLFF. The CDR3 DNA sequence: TGCAGTGCTAGAGAAAAGCAACTGTTTTTT.